In this sample, the clone carrying this TCR beta chain turned up a few times. The antigen is undetermined. The assay that was used to sequence DNA from cultured CD4+ T cells was the Oncomine TCR Beta short-read assay. In this case, cultured CD4+ T cells provided the extracted genomic DNA. TCRdb re-analysed the PCR reads in MiXCR, keeping a single row per CDR3 protein. The sample holds over 8,500 distinct CDR3 sequences, roughly 31% seen once. The treatment is: roughly 10-day PBMC culture with coronavirus spike peptide pools or control peptides (ViraFEST assay). During the years 2011-2018, before the COVID-19 pandemic, the unexposed donor's CD4+ T cells were collected. TCRs were sequenced by ViraFEST after antigen-specific T cells had been expanded with peptide pools. The CDR3 length is 15 residues. The germline V gene has CDR1 MNHNS and CDR2 SASEGT. The ends lost 6 bases at V and 4 bases at J; junction bases unmatched: 8.

The source of the sample is a study of vaccination and CD4 T cells after COVID-19. Study overall: The peptides that stimulated the cells were overlapping spike peptides from SARS-CoV-2, HCoV-NL63, HCoV-OC43 and HCoV-229E. Control cultures received a CEFX pool, an HIV-1 Nef pool, or no peptide.

General study findings and limits: There were relatively few convalescent patients studied, and there were no early post-infection timepoints.

Material: CD4+ T cells from blood, cultured in vitro. V gene TRBV6-1 combines with J gene TRBJ2-2; 7 nucleotides match TRBD1. The receptor was derived from a human donor in good health. The CDR3 is CASRRDRSSTGELFF. In DNA form, the CDR3 reads TGTGCCAGCAGGAGGGACAGAAGCTCCACCGGGGAGCTGTTTTTT.